This T cell receptor beta chain comes out of a study of cytotoxic CD8 clonotypes in ibrutinib-treated CLL. Method: immunoSEQ multiplex PCR; TCRdb's copy keeps in-frame clones and lacks some. Found here are fewer than 400,000 clones, roughly 71% of them singletons; the top ten hold under 8%. The TCR originated in a human donor with chronic lymphocytic leukemia. This specimen was PBMCs, taken after 36 months of ibrutinib treatment.

The CDR3 region is CASTRHDGNNEQFF. For the CDR3, the DNA is TGTGCCAGCACTCGGCACGATGGCAACAATGAGCAGTTCTTC. This rearrangement joins TRBV27 to TRBJ2-1; D unclear. Germline lookup yields CDR1 MNHEY and CDR2 SMNVEV (reference sequence). The CDR3 extends over 14 amino acids. Trimming left V 7 bases short and J 5 bases short, with 15 bases between.